This TCR beta chain was captured by sequencing in a study of T cell changes during pregnancy in multiple sclerosis. This CDR3 has 13 residues. CDR1 SQVTM and CDR2 ANQGSEA come from the germline V gene. V was trimmed by 5 bases and J by 7 bases, leaving 14 bases between them. TCRdb keeps only in-frame clones here, not all; method: immunoSEQ multiplex PCR. The table has some 17,000 clones, 70% to 90% seen once; the top ten hold 10% to 15%. This chain joins TRBV29-1 and TRBJ2-2, with a tentative D call TRBD2 (5 bases). The TCR sequence derives from a female donor in good health, enrolled as a control in a pregnancy study. Source: CD8+ T cells from peripheral blood mononuclear cells, taken after pregnancy. The CDR3 reads CSVFEGEDGELFF. Here the CDR3 DNA reads TGCAGCGTTTTTGAGGGAGAAGACGGGGAGCTGTTTTTT.